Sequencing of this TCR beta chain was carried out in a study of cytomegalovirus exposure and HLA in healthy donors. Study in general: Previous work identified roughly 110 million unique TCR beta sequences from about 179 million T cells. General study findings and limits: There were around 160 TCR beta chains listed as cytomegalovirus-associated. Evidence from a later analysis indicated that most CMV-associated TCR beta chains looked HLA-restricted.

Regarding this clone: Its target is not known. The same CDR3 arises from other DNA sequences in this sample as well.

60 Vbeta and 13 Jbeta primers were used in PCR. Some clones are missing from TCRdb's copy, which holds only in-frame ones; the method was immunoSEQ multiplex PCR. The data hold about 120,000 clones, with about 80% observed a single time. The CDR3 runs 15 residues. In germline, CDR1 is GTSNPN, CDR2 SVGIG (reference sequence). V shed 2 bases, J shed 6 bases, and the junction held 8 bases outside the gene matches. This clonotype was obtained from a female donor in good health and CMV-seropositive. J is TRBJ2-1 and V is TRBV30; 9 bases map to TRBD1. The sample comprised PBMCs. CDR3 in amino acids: CAWSYRDRAPNEQFF. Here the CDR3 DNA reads TGTGCCTGGAGTTACCGGGACAGGGCCCCCAATGAGCAGTTCTTC.